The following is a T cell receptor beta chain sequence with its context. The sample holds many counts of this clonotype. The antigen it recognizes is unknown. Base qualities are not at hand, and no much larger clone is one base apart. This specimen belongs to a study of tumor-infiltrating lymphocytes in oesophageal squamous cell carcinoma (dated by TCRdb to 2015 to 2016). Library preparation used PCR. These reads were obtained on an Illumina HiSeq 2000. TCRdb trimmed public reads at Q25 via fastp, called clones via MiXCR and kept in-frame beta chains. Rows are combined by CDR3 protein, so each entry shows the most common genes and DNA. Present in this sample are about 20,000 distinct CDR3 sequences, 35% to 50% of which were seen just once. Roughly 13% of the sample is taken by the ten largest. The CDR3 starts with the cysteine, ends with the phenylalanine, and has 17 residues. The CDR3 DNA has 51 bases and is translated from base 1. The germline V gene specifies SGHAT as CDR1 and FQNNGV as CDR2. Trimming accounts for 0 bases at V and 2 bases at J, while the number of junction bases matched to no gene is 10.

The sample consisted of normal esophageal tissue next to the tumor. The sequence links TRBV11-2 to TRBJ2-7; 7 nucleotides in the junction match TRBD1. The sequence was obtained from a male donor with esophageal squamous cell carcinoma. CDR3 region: CASSLEPGDSPAYEQYF. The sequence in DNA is TGTGCCAGCAGCTTAGAGCCAGGGGACAGCCCTGCCTACGAGCAGTACTTC.